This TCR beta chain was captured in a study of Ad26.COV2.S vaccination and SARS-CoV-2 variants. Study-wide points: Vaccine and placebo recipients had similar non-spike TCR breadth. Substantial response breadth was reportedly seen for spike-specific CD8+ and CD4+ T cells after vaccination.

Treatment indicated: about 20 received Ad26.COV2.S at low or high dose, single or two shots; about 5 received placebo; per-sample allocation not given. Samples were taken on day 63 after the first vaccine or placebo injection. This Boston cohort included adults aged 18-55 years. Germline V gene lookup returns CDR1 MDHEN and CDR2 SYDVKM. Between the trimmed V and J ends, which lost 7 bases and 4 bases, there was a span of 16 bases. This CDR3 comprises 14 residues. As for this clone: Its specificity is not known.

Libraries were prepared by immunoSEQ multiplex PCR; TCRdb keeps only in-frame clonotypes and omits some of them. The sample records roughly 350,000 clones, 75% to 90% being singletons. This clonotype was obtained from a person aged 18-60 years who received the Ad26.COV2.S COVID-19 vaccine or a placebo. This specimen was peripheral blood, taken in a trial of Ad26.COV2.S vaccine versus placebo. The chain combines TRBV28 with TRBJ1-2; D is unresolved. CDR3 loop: CASKLSSSRYGYTF. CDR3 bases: TGTGCCAGCAAATTATCGAGCAGTCGCTATGGCTACACCTTC.